The 8 T cell receptor beta chains in this list originate from one sample, sequenced in a study of T-cell reconstitution after alpha-beta-depleted transplantation in children. Using unique molecular identifiers, the investigators prepared the TCRbeta library. MiXCR, run by TCRdb on the PCR reads, gives a single entry per CDR3 protein. This table has 200,000 to 250,000 distinct CDR3 sequences, roughly 26% appearing once. The sample consisted of PBMCs, taken before TCRalphabeta/CD19-depleted stem cell transplant. Source of these receptors: a girl aged 2 to 9 with Fanconi anemia, due to receive a stem cell transplant.

V is TRBV29-1 and J is TRBJ1-2, with TRBD1 as a possible D gene (6 bases). The ends were cut back, 6 bases at V and 8 bases at J, with 13 bases in the middle. This CDR3 has 11 residues. CDR1 and CDR2 (germline): SQVTM, ANQGSEA. CDR3 region: CSVLNRDGYTF. The CDR3 DNA reads as TGCAGCGTCTTGAACAGGGACGGCTACACCTTC.

This clonotype was detected only a few times. The J gene is TRBJ1-1, the V gene TRBV29-1; no firm D call. This CDR3 has 13 amino acids. Germline V lookup: CDR1 SQVTM, CDR2 ANQGSEA. V was cut by 3 bases and J by 7 bases, with 15 bases left in between. The chain's CDR3 is CSVDGLQVVEAFF. The CDR3 DNA reads as TGCAGCGTTGACGGGTTGCAGGTAGTTGAAGCTTTCTTT.

This clonotype has at least ten counts. The DNA for the CDR3 is TGTGCCAGCAGTGAATCCCTAAGGGGTGTGGTCAGGGCGGGCACCGGGGAGCTGTTTTTT. This codes for CASSESLRGVVRAGTGELFF. The chain carries TRBV25-1 and TRBJ2-2, with D perhaps being TRBD1 or TRBD2 (5 bases each). This CDR3 has 20 amino acids. V dropped 1 base and J dropped 4 bases, with 25 bases sitting between them. CDR1 is MGHDK, CDR2 SYGVNS, per germline.

This clonotype was counted at least ten times. The V call is TRBV29-1, the J call TRBJ2-3; no definite D call. Trimming cost V 2 bases and J 0 bases, with 12 bases left between them. CDR3 size: 15 residues. Germline assignment: CDR1 SQVTM and CDR2 ANQGSEA. CDR3 sequence reads: CSVEKDGASTDTQYF. The CDR3 bases are TGCAGCGTTGAAAAGGACGGAGCTAGCACAGATACGCAGTATTTT.

In this sample, this clonotype turned up many times. The V and J genes are TRBV19 and TRBJ2-3; tentatively, D is TRBD2 (6 bases). This CDR3 comprises 14 residues. CDR1 and CDR2 (germline): LNHDA, SQIVND (reference sequence). Trimming took off 4 bases at V and 0 bases at J, with 8 bases between the two ends. CDR3: CASSSGESTDTQYF. CDR3 bases: TGTGCCAGTAGTAGCGGGGAGAGCACAGATACGCAGTATTTT.

This clonotype was seen many times. The chain employs TRBV29-1 and TRBJ2-5; TRBD1 matches at 10 bases. The V gene end was trimmed by 7 bases and the J gene end by 5 bases; junction bases not matched to a gene: 7. Germline CDR1 SQVTM, CDR2 ANQGSEA. CDR3 length: 13 amino acids. The CDR3 reads CSEKTGGHETQYF. CDR3 in DNA: TGCAGCGAAAAGACAGGGGGCCACGAGACCCAGTACTTC.

V usage is TRBV4-2 and J usage is TRBJ2-1; D is unclear. CDR1 is LGHNA, CDR2 YNFKEQ, per germline. The CDR3 spans 15 residues. Trimming shortened V by 2 bases and J by 8 bases, and 16 bases separated the two germline ends. CDR3 sequence: CASSQNVGSGDEQFF. The CDR3 nucleotides read TGTGCCAGCAGCCAAAACGTGGGGTCGGGCGATGAGCAGTTCTTC.

This chain joins TRBV28 and TRBJ2-5; possibly TRBD1 for D (5 bases). The CDR3 is made up of 14 amino acids. V lost 3 bases to trimming and J lost 5 bases, with 13 bases between them. Germline loops: CDR1 MDHEN, CDR2 SYDVKM. CDR3 sequence reads: CASSFDLGRETQYF. Written as DNA, the CDR3 is TGTGCCAGCAGTTTTGATTTGGGGCGGGAGACCCAGTACTTC.